Shown below are 28 T cell receptor beta chains from a single sample sequenced in a study of identical twins. TCRdb called the 5' RACE reads again in MiXCR, with one record for every CDR3 protein. The sample contains 250,000 to 300,000 distinct CDR3 sequences, 8% to 9.5% of which appear only once. The sample was also reused in another study, on yellow fever vaccine responses in identical twins.

The sequenced sample was CD8+ T cells sorted from blood. The receptors here all came from a woman aged 18-30 years in good health.

This clonotype was found many times. The genes are TRBV10-2 and TRBJ2-4; 7 bases fit TRBD2. This CDR3 region has 12 residues. Germline V lookup: CDR1 WSHSY, CDR2 SAAADI. Trimming removed 2 bases from V and 8 bases from J; junction bases left unmatched: 0. The CDR3 protein is CASSEGGDIQYF. The CDR3 DNA follows: TGCGCCAGCAGTGAGGGGGGGGACATTCAGTACTTC.

This clonotype was counted at least ten times. V and J are TRBV29-1 and TRBJ2-1; TRBD1 aligns across 9 bases. In germline, CDR1 is SQVTM, CDR2 ANQGSEA. The junction had 6 bases not matched to a gene; V was cut back by 5 bases and J by 4 bases. The CDR3 totals 14 residues. The CDR3 reads CSVPGDRAYNEQFF. CDR3 DNA sequence: TGCAGCGTTCCCGGGGACAGGGCTTACAATGAGCAGTTCTTC.

At least ten counts were recorded for this clonotype. The chain employs TRBV27 and TRBJ1-1; the D gene is possibly TRBD1 (5 bases). V was trimmed by 5 bases and J by 4 bases, leaving 11 bases between them. This CDR3 has 13 residues. Germline values: CDR1 MNHEY, CDR2 SMNVEV (reference sequence). CDR3 sequence reads: CASSQTGVTEAFF. The CDR3 coding sequence is TGTGCCAGCAGTCAAACGGGGGTCACTGAAGCTTTCTTT.

At least ten counts were recorded for this clonotype. The chain employs TRBV4-3 and TRBJ2-3; 14 nucleotides line up with TRBD2. From germline, CDR1 is LGHNA and CDR2 YSLEER. The V gene end was trimmed by 0 bases and the J gene end by 6 bases; junction bases not matched to a gene: 8. This CDR3 comprises 18 residues. DNA for the CDR3: TGCGCCAGCAGCCAAGATAGGAGACTAGCGGGAGGGCGGGATACGCAGTATTTT. This translates into CASSQDRRLAGGRDTQYF.

This clonotype was recorded at least ten times. The genes are TRBV7-9 and TRBJ2-5; no reliable D call. The V and J ends lost 2 bases and 1 base respectively, with 8 bases between them. The CDR3 has 14 amino acids. Germline V gene sequence: CDR1 SEHNR, CDR2 FQNEAQ (reference sequence). The CDR3 region has the DNA TGTGCCAGCAGCTTATTTGAAGGCCAAGAGACCCAGTACTTC. Translation: CASSLFEGQETQYF.

The gene calls are TRBV6-2 or TRBV6-3 and TRBJ1-1, with D uncertain. V gave up 0 bases and J gave up 0 bases, with 11 bases separating them. Germline-derived CDR1 and CDR2 are MNHEY and SVGEGT. CDR3 length equals 16 residues. CDR3 bases: TGTGCCAGCAGTTACTCATCTAGTACGATGAACACTGAAGCTTTCTTT. It yields the protein CASSYSSSTMNTEAFF.

This chain uses TRBV24-1 with TRBJ2-1; 8 bases map to TRBD2. This CDR3 has 19 amino acids. Germline assignment: CDR1 KGHDR and CDR2 SFDVKD. V gave up 2 bases and J gave up 7 bases; unmatched junction bases: 18. The DNA for the CDR3 is TGTGCCACCAGTGATTACCCCTCCGGGGGGGCGTTTGAGTTTAATGAGCAGTTCTTC. Translated, it gives CATSDYPSGGAFEFNEQFF.

This clonotype was seen at least ten times. V gene TRBV5-5 combines with J gene TRBJ2-3; D ambiguous. V was shortened by 2 bases and J by 0 bases, with 13 bases between the two germline ends. The CDR3 has 16 residues. The germline CDR1 and CDR2 sequences are SGHKS and YYEKEE (reference sequence). CDR3: CASSLKVASSTDTQYF. CDR3 DNA: TGTGCCAGCAGCTTAAAGGTCGCTTCTAGCACAGATACGCAGTATTTT.

The chain combines TRBV12-3 or TRBV12-4 with TRBJ2-3; no clear D gene. The CDR3 contains 19 residues. Trimming shortened V by 11 bases and J by 0 bases, and 30 bases separated the two germline ends. The CDR3 loop is CAFSSLLPAPVASTDTQYF. The CDR3 DNA reads as TGTGCCTTCAGTTCGTTACTCCCGGCGCCGGTGGCTAGCACAGATACGCAGTATTTT.

This clonotype has ten or more counts. The chain links TRBV29-1 to TRBJ2-2; D ambiguous. The CDR3 loop spans 12 amino acids. With 6 bases removed from V and 8 bases from J, the gap between germline ends came to 13 bases. The germline CDR1 and CDR2 sequences are SQVTM and ANQGSEA. For the CDR3, the DNA is TGCAGCGTGGCCACGGCTTCAGGGGAGCTGTTTTTT. Its protein is CSVATASGELFF.

This clonotype was recorded at least ten times. This chain connects TRBV6-6 to TRBJ2-1, with a tentative D call TRBD1 (5 bases). Germline CDR1 MNHNY, CDR2 SVGAGI (reference sequence). The CDR3 sequence is 12 residues long. Trimming took off 6 bases at V and 9 bases at J, with 12 bases between the two ends. This CDR3 is CASSNDRGEQFF. The DNA for the CDR3 is TGTGCCAGCAGCAACGATAGGGGTGAGCAGTTCTTC.

There are many counts of this clonotype. The chain joins TRBV7-8 to TRBJ2-6, with D unclear. Germline CDR1 reads SGHVS; CDR2 reads FQNEAQ. V was trimmed by 1 base and J by 4 bases, leaving 11 bases between them. This CDR3 is built from 16 residues. CDR3 DNA sequence: TGTGCCAGCAGCTTAGTGCCCGAAGGAGGGGCCAACGTCCTGACTTTC. Translated, it gives CASSLVPEGGANVLTF.

The sample holds many counts of this clonotype. The V and J genes are TRBV6-2 or TRBV6-3 and TRBJ2-3, with 7 positions matching TRBD1. The CDR3 totals 18 residues. Trimming removed 6 bases from V and 1 base from J; junction bases left unmatched: 16. Germline loops: CDR1 MNHEY, CDR2 SVGEGT. The chain's CDR3 is CASSETTGDNGGTDTQYF. The CDR3 DNA reads TGTGCCAGCAGCGAGACTACAGGGGACAACGGAGGCACAGATACGCAGTATTTT.

This chain uses TRBV14 with TRBJ2-6, with TRBD1 identical over 7 bases. The germline CDR1 and CDR2 sequences are SGHDN and FVKESK. The CDR3 length is 22 residues. The V and J ends lost 3 bases and 0 bases, in that order; junction bases with no gene match: 20. DNA for the CDR3: TGTGCCAGCAGCCAGTTTCCCCCGGGGACAGCAACTTTTATCTCTGGGGCCAACGTCCTGACTTTC. Translating gives CASSQFPPGTATFISGANVLTF. Full variable domain (rest looked up from reference TRBV14 and TRBJ2-6): EAGVTQFPSHSVIEKGQTVTLRCDPISGHDNLYWYRRVMGKEIKFLLHFVKESKQDESGMPNNRFLAERTGGTYSTLKVQPAELEDSGVYFCASSQFPPGTATFISGANVLTFGAGSRLTVL.

This CDR3 is CSAFDFGEQYF. The CDR3 region has the DNA TGCAGCGCATTCGACTTTGGAGAGCAGTACTTC. This sequence joins TRBV29-1 and TRBJ2-7; D gene unclear. The CDR3 totals 11 residues. Germline-derived CDR1 and CDR2 are SQVTM and ANQGSEA. V lost 7 bases, J lost 7 bases, and 14 bases lay in between.

This clonotype has only a few counts. CDR3 nucleotides: TGCGCCAGCAGCTTGGGGCAGGGACGCACTGAAGCTTTCTTT. As protein: CASSLGQGRTEAFF. V usage is TRBV5-1 and J usage is TRBJ1-1; tentative D call: TRBD1 (5 bases). Germline loops: CDR1 SGHRS, CDR2 YFSETQ. With 0 bases removed from V and 4 bases from J, the gap between germline ends came to 10 bases. This CDR3 comprises 14 residues.

The table lists this clonotype with many counts. The CDR3 DNA sequence: TGTGCCACCAGTGATATCAGCAAGCACAGCGGGAGCTCCTACAATGAGCAGTTCTTC. This codes for CATSDISKHSGSSYNEQFF. The chain is built from TRBV24-1 and TRBJ2-1; TRBD2 agrees at 8 bases. The germline gives CDR1 KGHDR, CDR2 SFDVKD. The J segment lost 0 bases and the V segment lost 3 bases, leaving 12 bases of the junction unmatched. This CDR3 is 19 amino acids long.

This clonotype was observed a few times. The chain couples TRBV2 to TRBJ2-3; weak D call: TRBD2 (7 bases). Germline CDR1 reads SNHLY; CDR2 reads FYNNEI. Trimming pared 1 base from V and 2 bases from J, leaving 13 bases between. CDR3 size: 16 residues. CDR3 residues: CASSEDGGLNTDTQYF. CDR3 nucleotide sequence: TGTGCCAGCAGTGAAGACGGGGGGCTGAACACAGATACGCAGTATTTT.

V is TRBV7-6 and J is TRBJ2-7; the D gene is possibly TRBD1 (6 bases). Trimming left V 5 bases short and J 1 base short, with 12 bases between. Germline-derived CDR1 and CDR2 are SGHVS and FNYEAQ. The CDR3 contains 14 residues. The CDR3 bases are TGTGCCAGCAGCCACCTAGACAGGTCCTACGAGCAGTACTTC. Translated, it gives CASSHLDRSYEQYF.

This clonotype was recorded a few times. This chain connects TRBV6-2 or TRBV6-3 to TRBJ2-2, with D perhaps TRBD2 (5 bases). The CDR3 extends over 14 amino acids. Looked up from germline, CDR1 is MNHEY and CDR2 is SVGEGT. Trimming pared 8 bases from V and 4 bases from J, leaving 14 bases between. The DNA for the CDR3 is TGTGCCAGCCCGGTCCCGGCGGGCACCGGGGAGCTGTTTTTT. Its protein product is CASPVPAGTGELFF.

The rearrangement joins TRBV2 to TRBJ2-3; the D gene is possibly TRBD2 (6 bases). CDR1 SNHLY and CDR2 FYNNEI come from the germline V gene. Trimming cost V 1 base and J 2 bases, with 10 bases left between them. The CDR3 consists of 15 residues. In DNA form, the CDR3 reads TGTGCCAGCAGTGAAGGGGCGGGGATCACAGATACGCAGTATTTT. Protein: CASSEGAGITDTQYF.

This clonotype was detected a few times. V and J are TRBV24-1 and TRBJ2-7, with 11 bases identical to TRBD2. The CDR3 length is 16 residues. V shed 2 bases and J 5 bases; nucleotides not matched to a gene: 7. The germline gives CDR1 KGHDR, CDR2 SFDVKD. The CDR3 loop reads CATSDSLTSGIHEQYF. In DNA, the CDR3 is TGTGCCACCAGTGATTCCTTGACTAGCGGGATCCACGAGCAGTACTTC.

This clonotype was picked up many times. This chain joins TRBV6-4 and TRBJ2-2; 7 nucleotides agree with TRBD1. V shed 6 bases and J 4 bases; nucleotides not matched to a gene: 5. Germline loops: CDR1 MRHNA, CDR2 SNTAGT. The CDR3 spans 14 residues. The CDR3 spells CASRPQGVTGELFF. DNA for the CDR3: TGTGCCAGCAGGCCCCAGGGGGTCACCGGGGAGCTGTTTTTT.

In its sample, this clonotype was seen a few times. The CDR3 is CASSPDPDYEQYF. CDR3 DNA: TGTGCCAGCAGCCCGGATCCCGATTACGAGCAGTACTTC. The V gene is TRBV7-3, the J gene TRBJ2-7, with unresolved D. Trimming took off 5 bases at V and 4 bases at J, with 12 bases between the two ends. CDR1 is SGHTA, CDR2 FQGTGA, per germline. CDR3 length equals 13 residues.

This clonotype was detected ten times or more. V usage is TRBV6-2 or TRBV6-3 and J usage is TRBJ2-7; no reliable D call. Trimming stripped 6 bases from V and 1 base from J, with 16 bases between. Germline V lookup: CDR1 MNHEY, CDR2 SVGEGT. The CDR3 runs to 15 residues. CDR3 DNA sequence: TGTGCCAGCAGCCCCGCGCAGGATGGATCCTACGAGCAGTACTTC. As protein: CASSPAQDGSYEQYF.

The V call is TRBV14, the J call TRBJ2-7, with D hard to call. The germline V and J ends were trimmed by 4 bases and 0 bases, with 16 bases remaining between them. The germline V gene has CDR1 SGHDN and CDR2 FVKESK. This CDR3 has 16 residues. The chain's CDR3 is CASSRLLGSSSYEQYF. The CDR3, as DNA: TGTGCCAGCAGCCGCCTCCTGGGATCGAGCTCCTACGAGCAGTACTTC.

This clonotype was seen only a few times. V usage is TRBV4-1 and J usage is TRBJ2-7; a weak D match, TRBD1 (6 bases). Germline V gene sequence: CDR1 MGHRA, CDR2 YSYEKL. The CDR3 has 15 amino acids. V lost 4 bases and J lost 3, with 16 bases in between. The CDR3 DNA is TGCGCCAGCAGCCCACAACAGGGTTTTCTCTACGAGCAGTACTTC. It translates to CASSPQQGFLYEQYF.

This clonotype was recorded at least ten times. The gene calls are TRBV6-5 and TRBJ2-3, with 8 bases lining up with TRBD2. The CDR3 has 15 amino acids. The V and J ends lost 4 bases and 4 bases, in that order; junction bases with no gene match: 7. CDR1 is MNHEY and CDR2 is SVGAGI in the germline V gene. The CDR3 coding sequence is TGTGCCAGCAGTTTATCCAGCGGGGGATCAGATACGCAGTATTTT. It codes for CASSLSSGGSDTQYF.